This T cell receptor beta chain was sequenced for a study of blood T cells in healthy people across ages. The CDR3 loop spans 17 amino acids. The ends lost 3 bases at V and 0 bases at J; junction bases unmatched: 4. The germline CDR1 and CDR2 sequences are MNHEY and SMNVEV (reference sequence). Healthy Caucasian individuals from Russia aged about 6 to 95 were enrolled as donors. The authors extracted at least 6 micrograms of total RNA per sample. To note about this clonotype: Antigen: not known.

Then a second PCR, running roughly 6 to 11 cycles, was carried out with a sample-barcoded 5' primer and a J-beta primer mix. A template-switch adaptor that had 12 random nucleotides put a tag on each cDNA molecule. One entry per CDR3 protein results from TCRdb running MiXCR on the 5' RACE reads. The repertoire holds around 1,800,000 distinct CDR3 sequences, with approximately 39% as singletons. Study outcomes and limitations: Per million T cells, the diversity of TCR beta decreased roughly linearly as age advanced.

This TCR was recovered from a human donor in good health. The chain combines TRBV27 with TRBJ2-6, with 8 bases that match TRBD1. Sequenced input: blood. CDR3 DNA sequence: TGTGCCAGCAGTTTGACAGGGGCGGTCTCTGGGGCCAACGTCCTGACTTTC. It is translated as CASSLTGAVSGANVLTF.